This T cell receptor (beta chain) was obtained from a study of T cell responses to AZD1222 COVID-19 vaccine. The CDR3 consists of 15 residues. Germline V CDR1 and CDR2: MNHEY, SVGAGI. V was clipped by 6 bases and J by 8 bases, with 17 bases between them. Produced via immunoSEQ multiplex PCR; TCRdb's table is partial and in-frame only. Of about 150,000 clones in the sample, 85% to 90% were seen once. The rearrangement uses TRBV6-5 and TRBJ1-6; TRBD1 is a possible D gene (5 bases). The sequence came from an adult in good health. Here the sequenced sample was peripheral blood, taken on day 0 of MenACWY control vaccination. CDR3 amino acids: CASSRAISGDSPLHF. In DNA, the CDR3 is TGTGCCAGCAGCCGTGCGATTTCGGGGGATTCACCCCTCCACTTT.